The T cell receptor (beta chain) under discussion was sequenced for a study of blood T cell repertoires in COVID-19. About the study: The study drew acute and convalescent COVID-19 samples from the United States, Italy and Spain. The cDNA or gDNA used as material had been derived from T cells, B-cell-depleted T cells, or PBMCs.

CDR1 MGHRA and CDR2 YSYEKL come from the germline V gene. The CDR3 spans 11 residues. V lost 8 bases, J lost 9 bases, and 4 bases stayed unmatched. Clones were sequenced by immunoSEQ multiplex PCR, and TCRdb holds only the in-frame ones, with some missing. The table lists about 320,000 clones, roughly 85% of them singletons. The source is a human donor in a cohort sampled during active COVID-19. Source material: peripheral blood. The V call is TRBV4-1, the J call TRBJ2-1, with 7 bases identical to TRBD2. The chain's CDR3 is CASGGGGEQFF. The CDR3 DNA sequence: TGCGCCAGCGGGGGGGGAGGTGAGCAGTTCTTC.